This TCR beta chain was sequenced in a study of blood T cell repertoires in COVID-19. About the study: The United States, Italy and Spain were the sources of the acute and convalescent COVID-19 samples. Sources were T cells, B-cell-depleted T cells, or PBMCs; the material itself was cDNA or gDNA.

Original methodology: Using reference gene primer amplification, nucleated cell counts were estimated. Data came from immunoSEQ multiplex PCR; TCRdb stores just in-frame clones and leaves some out. The V and J calls and clone size come from that table; D and trimming were worked out from the DNA. The sample has a few hundred thousand clones, about 87% seen once. This study enrolled people aged about 18 to 100 from around 25 US geographic areas. Germline V CDR1 and CDR2: SGHTA, FQGTGA. Trimming took 0 bases from V and 5 from J, leaving 12 bases between them. The CDR3 extends over 15 amino acids. The clonotype originates from a woman in her thirties or forties who had been exposed to COVID-19. The chain has TRBV7-3 and TRBJ2-3; D is perhaps TRBD2 (6 bases). The sequenced sample was PBMCs or T cells enriched from blood (not recorded which). The CDR3 sequence is CASSLTGGFVDTQYF. For the CDR3, the DNA is TGTGCCAGCAGCTTAACTGGGGGGTTCGTAGATACGCAGTATTTT. The full variable domain, in which reference TRBV7-3 and TRBJ2-3 provide the parts outside the CDR3, is GAGVSQTPSNKVTEKGKYVELRCDPISGHTALYWYRQSLGQGPEFLIYFQGTGAADDSGLPNDRFFAVRPEGSVSTLKIQRTERGDSAVYLCASSLTGGFVDTQYFGPGTRLTVL.